This T cell receptor (beta chain) was captured by sequencing in a study of cytomegalovirus exposure and HLA in healthy donors. In this sample, this clone turned up once. The antigen is not known. The germline V gene encodes CDR1 MRHNA and CDR2 SNTAGT. The CDR3 totals 15 residues. With 3 bases clipped from V and 4 bases from J, the junction kept 3 bases outside the gene matches. The protocol was immunoSEQ multiplex PCR, while the TCRdb copy is restricted to in-frame clones and leaves out a portion. Among some 190,000 clones listed, about 89% were seen once. Regarding the study as a whole: Rarity characterized most TCR sequences, yet some public TCRs appeared in many donors. Cytomegalovirus association was assigned to approximately 160 TCR beta chains. Accounts indicate the classifier identified cytomegalovirus status with strong specificity and sensitivity.

The sequence derives from a young man in good health and CMV-seropositive. The specimen was PBMCs. The gene calls are TRBV6-4 and TRBJ2-2; 9 positions match TRBD2. CDR3: CASSEQAGGTGELFF. In DNA form, the CDR3 reads TGTGCCAGCAGTGAACAAGCGGGAGGCACCGGGGAGCTGTTTTTT.